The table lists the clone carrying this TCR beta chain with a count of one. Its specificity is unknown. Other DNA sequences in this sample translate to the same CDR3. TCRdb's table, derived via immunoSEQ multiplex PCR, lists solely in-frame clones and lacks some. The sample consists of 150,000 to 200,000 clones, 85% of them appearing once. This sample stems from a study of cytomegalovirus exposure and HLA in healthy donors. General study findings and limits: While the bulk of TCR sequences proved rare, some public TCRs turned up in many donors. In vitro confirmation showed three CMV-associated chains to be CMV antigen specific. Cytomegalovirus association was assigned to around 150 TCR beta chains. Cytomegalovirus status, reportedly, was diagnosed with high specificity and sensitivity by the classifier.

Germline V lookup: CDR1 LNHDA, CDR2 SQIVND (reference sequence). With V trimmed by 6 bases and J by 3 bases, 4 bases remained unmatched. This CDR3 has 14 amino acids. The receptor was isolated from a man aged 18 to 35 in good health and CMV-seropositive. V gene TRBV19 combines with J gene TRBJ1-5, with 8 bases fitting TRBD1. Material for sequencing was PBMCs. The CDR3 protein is CASSQDRDNQPQHF. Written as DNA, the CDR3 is TGTGCCAGTAGCCAGGACAGGGACAATCAGCCCCAGCATTTT. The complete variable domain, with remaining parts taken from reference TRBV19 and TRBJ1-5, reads DGGITQSPKYLFRKEGQNVTLSCEQNLNHDAMYWYRQDPGQGLRLIYYSQIVNDFQKGDIAEGYSVSREKKESFPLTVTSAQKNPTAFYLCASSQDRDNQPQHFGDGTRLSIL.